The clone carrying this T cell receptor (beta chain) was detected a few times. CDR3 length: 13 amino acids. Trimming cost V 10 bases and J 7 bases, with 18 bases left between them. Germline CDR1 KGHDR, CDR2 SFDVKD. These data are taken from a study of blood T cell repertoires in COVID-19. For the study at large: The samples span acute and convalescent COVID-19 from the United States, Italy and Spain. T cells, B-cell-depleted T cells, or PBMCs supplied cDNA or gDNA.

This table comes from immunoSEQ multiplex PCR, and its TCRdb copy is limited to in-frame clones, with some not included. This sample carries about 59,000 clones, approximately 79% of them seen once, and the ten largest clones take approximately 3.4%. The specimen sequenced was peripheral blood. The TCR comes from a man aged 55 to 70 with acute or convalescent COVID-19. The rearrangement uses TRBV24-1 and TRBJ2-5, with TRBD1 as a possible D gene (6 bases). CDR3 coding DNA: TGTGCCACTTCACAGGGTGGTGTAGGGACCCAGTACTTC. Translated, it gives CATSQGGVGTQYF.